This T cell receptor (beta chain) was recovered during a study of post-analysis software for immune sequencing data. Study-wide context: Multiple sclerosis in the patients followed relapsing-remitting, secondary progressive and progressive-relapsing courses.

Whole-study findings and limits: Those samples that were prepared in the same batch co-clustered strongly by F measure. Elevated frequency relative to controls characterized 4 or 5 TRBV segments in patients, TRBV5-6, TRBV5-1 and TRBV20-1 among them.

The CDR3 contains 13 residues. V dropped 6 bases and J dropped 7 bases, with 10 bases sitting between them. Per germline, CDR1 MGHRA and CDR2 YSYEKL. Included in the TCR beta cDNA libraries were unique molecular identifiers. Between roughly 0.95 and 10 million T cells gave rise to some 450,000 cDNA molecules. TCRdb itself ran the PCR reads through MiXCR, one entry per CDR3 protein. Among about 620,000 distinct CDR3 sequences, around 44% were seen once, and the ten largest hold around 1.7%. This clonotype was observed a few times. Its antigen is undetermined. Sequencing input: blood. This rearrangement joins TRBV4-1 to TRBJ1-6; possible D gene TRBD1, 5 bases. The origin of this receptor is a girl aged 5 to 17 with multiple sclerosis. CDR3 nucleotides: TGCGCCAGCAGACAGGCGGGCAATTCACCCCTCCACTTT. It is translated as CASRQAGNSPLHF.